What follows describes a single T cell receptor beta chain. The data are from a study of shared clonotypes between healthy human individuals. TCRdb's table, derived via immunoSEQ multiplex PCR, lists solely in-frame clones and lacks some. Here the sample spans 800,000 to 1,200,000 clones, around 78% being singletons. The CDR3 extends over 16 amino acids. The germline V gene encodes CDR1 SNHLY and CDR2 FYNNEI. Trimming removed 8 bases from V and 6 bases from J; junction bases left unmatched: 14. The healthy adult donors were HIV-negative and reported no recent acute infections or vaccinations. The sequencing sample was made of memory CD4+ T cells from PBMCs. The subset: CD45RA-negative fraction. This clonotype was obtained from a man younger than 30 in good health. Some clones in this sample may be carry-over from other donors' samples. This rearrangement joins TRBV2 to TRBJ2-1; TRBD2 matches at 9 bases. The CDR3 DNA reads TGTGCCAGCCAGCGATTAGCGGGAGTGGGGGTCAATGAGCAGTTCTTC. Translating gives CASQRLAGVGVNEQFF.